Presented here are 2 T cell receptor beta chains from one specimen sequenced in a study of cytomegalovirus exposure and HLA in healthy donors. Sequencing used immunoSEQ multiplex PCR; TCRdb keeps in-frame clones, though not all of them. The sample gives 110,000 or so clones, about 88% of which show up once; about 2% is in the top ten. Sequencing used PBMCs. The receptor source for this set is a woman under 30 in good health and CMV-seronegative.

The J gene is TRBJ2-7, the V gene TRBV11-2; TRBD2 is a possible D gene (6 bases). This CDR3 comprises 15 residues. Germline lookup yields CDR1 SGHAT and CDR2 FQNNGV. V lost 0 bases and J lost 7, with 16 bases in between. As DNA, the CDR3 is TGTGCCAGCAGCTTAGATTTGACAGCGGGTGGAGAGCAGTACTTC. As protein: CASSLDLTAGGEQYF.

V is TRBV4-3 and J is TRBJ2-1; TRBD2 matches 9 bases. The CDR3 has 17 amino acids. From germline, CDR1 is LGHNA and CDR2 YSLEER. V trimming: 0 bases; J trimming: 2 bases; junction bases outside the gene matches: 5. Here the CDR3 DNA reads TGCGCCAGCAGCCAAGATGAAGCGGGGGGCGCCTACAATGAGCAGTTCTTC. Residues: CASSQDEAGGAYNEQFF.